The clone carrying this TCR beta chain was detected only a few times. Its antigen is undetermined. This entry belongs to a study of cytomegalovirus exposure and HLA in healthy donors. Germline V CDR1 and CDR2: SGHVS, FNYEAQ. V was trimmed by 1 base and J by 0 bases, leaving 10 bases between them. The CDR3 consists of 16 residues. General study points: Some TCR beta chains (164 of them) were listed as cytomegalovirus-associated. Subsequent analysis showed first-cohort TCR clusters tending to co-occur in approximately 120 validation repertoires.

Only in-frame clones appear in the TCRdb table, and some are missing; sequencing was by immunoSEQ multiplex PCR. The sample contains just under 75,000 clones, roughly 94% of which appear only once. This receptor was identified in a woman aged 18-35 years in good health and CMV-seropositive. V usage is TRBV7-6 and J usage is TRBJ1-5; D remains ambiguous. The sequenced material came from PBMCs. CDR3 coding DNA: TGTGCCAGCAGCTTAGGAGTTGAGAATAGCAATCAGCCCCAGCATTTT. Residues: CASSLGVENSNQPQHF.